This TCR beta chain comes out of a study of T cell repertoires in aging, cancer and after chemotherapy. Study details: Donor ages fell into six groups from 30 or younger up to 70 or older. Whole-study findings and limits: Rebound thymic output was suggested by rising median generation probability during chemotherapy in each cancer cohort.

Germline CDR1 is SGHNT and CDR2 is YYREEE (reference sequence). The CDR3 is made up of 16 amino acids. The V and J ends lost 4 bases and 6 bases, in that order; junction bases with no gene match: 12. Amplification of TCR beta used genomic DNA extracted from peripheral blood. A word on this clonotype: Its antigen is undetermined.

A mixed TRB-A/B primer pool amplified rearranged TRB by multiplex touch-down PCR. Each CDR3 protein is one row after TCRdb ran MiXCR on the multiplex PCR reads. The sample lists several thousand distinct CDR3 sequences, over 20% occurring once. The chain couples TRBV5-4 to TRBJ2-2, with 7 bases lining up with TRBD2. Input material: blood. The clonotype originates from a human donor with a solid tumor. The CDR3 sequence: CASSPSSGRLSGELFF. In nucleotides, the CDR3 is TGTGCCAGCAGCCCGTCTAGCGGCCGCCTATCCGGGGAGCTGTTTTTT. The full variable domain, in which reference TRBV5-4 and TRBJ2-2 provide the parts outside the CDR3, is ETGVTQSPTHLIKTRGQQVTLRCSSQSGHNTVSWYQQALGQGPQFIFQYYREEENGRGNFPPRFSGLQFPNYSSELNVNALELDDSALYLCASSPSSGRLSGELFFGEGSRLTVL.